The source of this T cell receptor (beta chain) is a study of Graves' ophthalmopathy and Graves' hyperthyroidism. Hyperthyroidism counted as stable given no ophthalmopathy within 18 months of follow-up. Diagnosis was based on clinical symptoms, serum thyroxine, TRAb, thyroid ultrasound and orbital computed tomography. Study findings and constraints: Most expanded clonotypes from thyroid (those above 0.001 frequency) were also found in blood.

RNA served as the template for amplifying TCR beta CDR3 regions. An opening RT-PCR round employed HTBI primers and preceded a second-round multiplex PCR. TCRdb re-analysed the multiplex PCR reads in MiXCR, keeping a single row per CDR3 protein. The sample has over 500,000 distinct CDR3 sequences; over 20% are singletons. Ten or more counts support this clonotype. Its antigen is unidentified. Specimen: peripheral blood. This clonotype originated in a young woman with stable Graves' hyperthyroidism. Some clones in this sample may be carry-over from other donors' samples.

Here the CDR3 reads CATRGEGTEAFF. For the CDR3, the DNA is TGTGCCACCCGGGGGGAAGGCACTGAAGCTTTCTTT. The chain joins TRBV24-1 to TRBJ1-1; weak D call: TRBD1 (5 bases). Per germline, CDR1 KGHDR and CDR2 SFDVKD. The CDR3 consists of 12 residues. V gave up 9 bases and J gave up 4 bases, with 11 bases separating them.